A selection of T cell receptor beta chains follows, all from one sample in a study of T-cell reconstitution after alpha-beta-depleted transplantation in children. TCRdb reprocessed the PCR reads via MiXCR and lists one record per CDR3 protein. The sample includes approximately 220,000 distinct CDR3 sequences, about a sixth of them seen just once. The material was PBMCs, mostly from graft donor cells, obtained 360 days after TCRalphabeta/CD19-depleted stem cell transplant. These receptors were obtained from a male patient aged 2 to 9 who had a stem cell transplant for acute lymphoblastic leukemia, so the T cells may come from the graft donor. The conserved cysteine and the conserved F or W are not part of the CDR3 here. Each record gives: V gene, clone size, J gene, CDR3 protein. A row's size may be missing; if present it is once, few, many or a size class.

TRBV4-3	.	TRBJ1-6	ASGQEQGFYSPLH
TRBV4-3	.	TRBJ2-1	ASSSDPYRGLGYNEQF
TRBV9	.	TRBJ2-2	ASSIGGQGANTGELF
TRBV12-3/TRBV12-4	few	TRBJ1-1	ASRRNRGWVLDTEAF
TRBV6-2/TRBV6-3	few	TRBJ2-1	ASSHRGWDEQF
TRBV12-3/TRBV12-4	few	TRBJ1-3	ASSPNRASSGNTIY
TRBV20-1	many	TRBJ2-4	SAPGTPPWWDIQY
TRBV2	few	TRBJ2-1	ASSAFRNEQF
TRBV20-1	.	TRBJ2-4	CARKNIQY
TRBV15	.	TRBJ2-3	ATSRGGLAATDTQY
TRBV28	few	TRBJ1-5	ASSTGTSNQPQH
TRBV24-1	few	TRBJ2-3	ATSDAGSPSTDTQY
TRBV5-1	.	TRBJ1-1	ASTPVVLNTEAF
TRBV7-9	few	TRBJ1-4	ASSSLRGRGEKLF
TRBV5-1	.	TRBJ2-7	ASSLRTGIYEQY
TRBV3-1	.	TRBJ2-1	ASSQMRQTFHREQF
TRBV10-3	few	TRBJ2-5	AISESPNQETQY
TRBV29-1	.	TRBJ2-5	SVEDLAGALSTSRVVQETQY
TRBV6-1	.	TRBJ1-2	ASSPTQGRLYGYT
TRBV5-1	.	TRBJ2-1	ASRKGLGGSHNEQF
TRBV5-1	few	TRBJ2-3	ASSLGSSGTSTDTQY
TRBV12-3/TRBV12-4	many	TRBJ1-6	ASSPLPYNSPLH
TRBV6-5	.	TRBJ1-5	ASSYDRADQPQH
TRBV5-1	.	TRBJ2-1	ASSLARTGVPSYNEQF
TRBV29-1	many	TRBJ1-2	SVDGYT
TRBV4-3	.	TRBJ1-4	ASSQVATGANEKLF
TRBV10-3	.	TRBJ2-3	AISEGTSGITDTQY
TRBV29-1	few	TRBJ2-1	SVESGAYNEQF